The clone carrying this TCR beta chain was observed a handful of times. This sample stems from a study of blood T cell repertoires in COVID-19. Produced via immunoSEQ multiplex PCR; TCRdb's table is partial and in-frame only. The sample has about 67,000 clones, approximately 88% seen once; the top ten hold 15% to 20%. Germline trimming cut 3 bases from V and 5 bases from J; bases unmatched to any gene: 12. The CDR3 has 16 amino acids. Germline values: CDR1 KGHSH, CDR2 LQKENI. Sequencing was done on a sample of peripheral blood. This sequence originates from a woman older than 75 with acute or convalescent COVID-19. The V and J genes are TRBV18 and TRBJ2-5; 7 bases are a match to TRBD1. The CDR3 here is CASSPGQVQQVETQYF. The DNA of the CDR3 is TGTGCCAGCTCACCCGGACAGGTACAACAGGTCGAGACCCAGTACTTC.